This note documents a single TCR beta chain sequence. Authors' processing steps: Researchers report that nucleated cell counts were estimated from reference gene primer amplification. Measured with immunoSEQ multiplex PCR; TCRdb has only the in-frame clones, and not every one. V, J and clone size were drawn from that table, and D and trimming were deduced from the DNA. Here the sample spans some 270,000 clones, roughly 88% being singletons. Seattle's cohort entered during active infection and was followed longitudinally. The data stem from a study of blood T cell repertoires in COVID-19. Study at large: The United States, Italy and Spain provided the acute and convalescent COVID-19 samples. The cDNA or gDNA used as material had been derived from T cells, B-cell-depleted T cells, or PBMCs.

Trimming took 0 bases from V and 3 from J, leaving 9 bases between them. The CDR3 runs 15 residues. Germline CDR1 is LGHDT and CDR2 is YNNKEL (reference sequence). The chain links TRBV3-1 (or the pseudogene TRBV3-2) to TRBJ1-5, with D perhaps TRBD1 (6 bases). Sequencing input: peripheral blood. This clonotype was obtained from a human donor with COVID-19, enrolled during active disease. The donor label of this sample is uncertain. The CDR3 reads CASSQDGGLNQPQHF. CDR3 sequence (DNA): TGTGCCAGCAGCCAAGACGGGGGGCTCAATCAGCCCCAGCATTTT.